The source of this T cell receptor (beta chain) is a study of vaccination effects on CD4 cells after COVID-19. Looking at the study overall: Post-vaccine sampling occurred a median 72 days after the second dose. Regarding the study as a whole: Long after vaccination, the clones induced by infection and by vaccine shrank markedly in size. Early timepoints after infection were absent, and convalescent patients were few in the study.

With the ViraFEST assay, the study expanded antigen-specific CD4+ T cells using viral peptide pools, then sequenced them. Culture proceeded for 10 days, and CD4+ T cells were then isolated. As their vaccination, participants received two doses of either BNT162b2 or mRNA-1273. A few million PBMC were seeded per well and grown in the presence of about 9.5 IU/ml IL-2 and 10 ug/ml peptides. V lost 0 bases to trimming and J lost 9 bases, with 10 bases between them. This CDR3 contains 12 residues. CDR1 is SGHKS and CDR2 is YYEKEE in the germline V gene (reference sequence). Assay: immunoSEQ multiplex PCR; the TCRdb copy retains only in-frame clones and omits some. The sample lists tens of thousands of clones, roughly 72% occurring once. Comments on this clone: Its antigen is not identified.

This clonotype originated in a human donor who received a COVID-19 vaccine. The starting material was CD4+ T cells from PBMCs cultured with HCoV-229E spike peptides, obtained after COVID-19 vaccination. This chain uses TRBV5-5 with TRBJ2-7; D is tentatively TRBD1 or TRBD2 (6 bases each). The CDR3 is CASSLAGGWQYV. CDR3 DNA sequence: TGTGCCAGCAGCTTGGCCGGGGGCTGGCAGTACGTC.